A selection of T cell receptor beta chains follows, all from one sample in a study of blood T cell repertoires in COVID-19. TCRdb keeps only in-frame clones here, not all; method: immunoSEQ multiplex PCR. The sample carries roughly 120,000 clones, about 88% recorded once. Input material: peripheral blood. The receptors here all came from a man in his fifties or sixties with COVID-19, enrolled during active disease. Each CDR3 is given without its conserved first and last residue. Fields, in order: V gene, clone size, CDR3 protein. Rows give clone size only sometimes, using once, few, many, or a class for an expanded clone.

V: TRBV29-1; size: once; CDR3: SVESDTNTGELF
V: TRBV11-2; size: NA; CDR3: ASSLGHRVRSDTEAF
V: TRBV7-9; size: once; CDR3: ASSLVRTSGIYEQY
V: TRBV19; size: NA; CDR3: ASSIGGSAYEQY
V: TRBV2; size: NA; CDR3: ASSGGVDRLLS
V: TRBV5-1; size: NA; CDR3: ASSLDTQSGEQY
V: TRBV4-3; size: NA; CDR3: ASSQAGPGDSSYEQY
V: TRBV7-2; size: few; CDR3: ASSSLLAVMADTQY
V: TRBV7-9; size: NA; CDR3: ASSLELAGVNEQF
V: TRBV2; size: once; CDR3: ASLLAGIYNEQF
V: TRBV25-1; size: few; CDR3: ASSYRSGANVLT
V: TRBV12-3/TRBV12-4; size: NA; CDR3: ASSQGQGRKQF
V: TRBV7-2; size: NA; CDR3: ASSLNRGEAF
V: TRBV29-1; size: NA; CDR3: SVDRGLDGYT
V: TRBV6-5; size: once; CDR3: ASRQPGTRGTQY
V: TRBV4-3; size: NA; CDR3: ASSQDLASRSSYNEQF
V: TRBV3-1/TRBV3-2; size: NA; CDR3: ASSQDLLEGPYQTQY
V: TRBV30; size: NA; CDR3: AWGDSYTDTQY
V: TRBV10-3; size: NA; CDR3: AITQGFNYGYT
V: TRBV6-5; size: NA; CDR3: ASSYSSSGYNEQF
V: TRBV4-3; size: NA; CDR3: ASSQDAVWSYNSPLH
V: TRBV19; size: once; CDR3: ASTQGPGNTIY
V: TRBV5-1; size: NA; CDR3: ASSPSGTGGETQY
V: TRBV5-4; size: once; CDR3: ASSPEQGANEKLF
V: TRBV7-2; size: NA; CDR3: ASSYPTSGYIIWNEQF
V: TRBV6-6; size: NA; CDR3: ASTQGGGVETQY
V: TRBV5-8; size: NA; CDR3: ASSWTVAHGYT
V: TRBV5-6; size: NA; CDR3: ASSAGSWGTEAF
V: TRBV10-3; size: NA; CDR3: AISRQGRLGELF
V: TRBV7-2; size: once; CDR3: ASSQYTGAQPQH
V: TRBV24-1; size: NA; CDR3: ATSDVKQGALTEDTQY
V: TRBV11-2; size: NA; CDR3: ASSFLGGVDNEQF
V: TRBV3-1/TRBV3-2; size: NA; CDR3: ASSLWPANTGELF
V: TRBV21-1; size: many; CDR3: ASSNSRRQRYGYT
V: TRBV29-1; size: NA; CDR3: SVATEILTDTQY
V: TRBV4-3; size: NA; CDR3: ASSQDSGGKINYGYT
V: TRBV2; size: once; CDR3: ASSGSSGAETQY
V: TRBV7-3; size: NA; CDR3: ASSPAGGIGDTEAF
V: TRBV5-1; size: NA; CDR3: ASSSAGPDYGYT
V: TRBV19; size: NA; CDR3: ASTSPGQGIETQY
V: TRBV14; size: few; CDR3: ASSHSGSRSDTQY
V: TRBV10-3; size: NA; CDR3: AISPGTGGEKLF
V: TRBV29-1; size: NA; CDR3: SAGGGDNYGYT
V: TRBV19; size: NA; CDR3: ASTLYETGTGNTIY
V: TRBV10-2; size: once; CDR3: ASSDLPIPGQGYSNQPQH
V: TRBV19; size: once; CDR3: ASSMGRTRYEQY
V: TRBV9; size: once; CDR3: ASSVFEQGFTGELF
V: TRBV5-1; size: NA; CDR3: ASSLGGPSQNIQY
V: TRBV6-1; size: NA; CDR3: ASSVGTSGSRRRWELF
V: TRBV27; size: NA; CDR3: ASSPYPHTSTEAF
V: TRBV5-1; size: NA; CDR3: ASSVQDRNYGYT
V: TRBV6-2/TRBV6-3; size: once; CDR3: ASSYTGRTEAF
V: TRBV29-1; size: NA; CDR3: SVVTSGLSYNEQF